What follows are 15 T cell receptor beta chains derived from one specimen sequenced in a study of T cells after yellow fever vaccination (dated by TCRdb to about 2019). The method behind the library was 5' RACE. Sequencing used an Illumina HiSeq 2500. TCRdb reprocessing: public reads trimmed at Q25 with fastp, clones called with MiXCR, in-frame beta chains kept. Entries that share a CDR3 protein sequence are merged under the most common genes and DNA. The sample table records 300,000 to 400,000 distinct CDR3 sequences; 6.2% of these occur just once. Over 14% of the sample is taken by the ten largest. The treatment or condition label on this specimen signifies: live attenuated yellow fever vaccine strain. The sequenced sample was PBMCs, obtained 5 days after the yellow fever booster vaccination. The receptors originated from a young man who received the YFV17D yellow fever vaccine.

V usage is TRBV7-9 and J usage is TRBJ1-2; 9 positions agree with TRBD1. V shed 8 bases, J shed 3 bases, and the junction held 1 base outside the gene matches. Germline V gene sequence: CDR1 SEHNR, CDR2 FQNEAQ (reference sequence). CDR3 length equals 12 residues. The CDR3 sequence: CASGTGYYGYTF. The DNA for the CDR3 is TGTGCCAGCGGGACAGGGTACTATGGCTACACCTTC.

This clonotype was picked up a small number of times. The chain employs TRBV18 and TRBJ2-2; 10 nucleotides align to TRBD1. The CDR3 runs to 17 residues. The V segment lost 1 base and the J segment 3 bases; nucleotides outside the gene matches: 5. Germline V gene data show CDR1 as KGHSH and CDR2 as LQKENI. CDR3 DNA sequence: TGTGCCAGCTCACCACTTTCCGGGACAGGGGACACCGGGGAGCTGTTTTTT. Its protein is CASSPLSGTGDTGELFF.

This clonotype was seen repeatedly, ten times or more. This chain uses TRBV29-1 with TRBJ2-3, with unresolved D. Trimming shortened V by 5 bases and J by 2 bases, and 14 bases separated the two germline ends. CDR1 and CDR2 (germline): SQVTM, ANQGSEA. The CDR3 sequence is 14 residues long. The CDR3 loop is CSVPELQHTDTQYF. As DNA, the CDR3 is TGCAGCGTTCCCGAACTCCAACACACAGATACGCAGTATTTT.

This clonotype was counted at least ten times. V and J are TRBV30 and TRBJ2-4; D may correspond to TRBD1 or TRBD2 (6 bases each). This CDR3 is 14 amino acids long. Germline V gives CDR1 GTSNPN, CDR2 SVGIG (reference sequence). With 8 bases removed from V and 3 bases from J, the gap between germline ends came to 17 bases. The chain's CDR3 is CAPYGGGVKNIQYF. The CDR3 nucleotides read TGTGCCCCGTACGGGGGCGGGGTCAAAAACATTCAGTACTTC.

The chain is built from TRBV20-1 and TRBJ1-5; unclear D gene. The CDR3 covers 14 residues. V lost 0 bases and J 5 bases, leaving 11 bases between the germline ends. Germline CDR1 is DFQATT and CDR2 is SNEGSKA (reference sequence). DNA for the CDR3: TGCAGTGCTAGAGAAGAAACAAGGTATCAGCCCCAGCATTTT. It translates to CSAREETRYQPQHF.

This clonotype was observed at least ten times. J is TRBJ2-3 and V is TRBV20-1, with 11 bases lining up with TRBD2. V was pared by 6 bases and J by 0 bases, with 8 bases of the junction left unmatched. The CDR3 extends over 16 amino acids. Per germline, CDR1 DFQATT and CDR2 SNEGSKA (reference sequence). The CDR3 region is CSATGTSGVSTDTQYF. CDR3 DNA: TGCAGTGCGACCGGGACTAGCGGAGTCAGCACAGATACGCAGTATTTT.

This clonotype was detected ten times or more. This rearrangement joins TRBV7-9 to TRBJ1-1; D is ambiguous. V shed 0 bases and J shed 2 bases, with 13 bases lying between them. CDR1 is SEHNR and CDR2 is FQNEAQ in the germline V gene (reference sequence). The CDR3 runs 16 residues. The CDR3 sequence is CASSLARGKGNTEAFF. CDR3 nucleotides: TGTGCCAGCAGCTTAGCTCGGGGAAAGGGCAACACTGAAGCTTTCTTT. The whole variable domain, filled in from reference TRBV7-9 and TRBJ1-1, reads DTGVSQNPRHKITKRGQNVTFRCDPISEHNRLYWYRQTLGQGPEFLTYFQNEAQLEKSRLLSDRFSAERPKGSFSTLEIQRTEQGDSAMYLCASSLARGKGNTEAFFGQGTRLTVV.

This clonotype has ten or more counts. V usage is TRBV5-6 and J usage is TRBJ2-7; possibly TRBD2 for D (6 bases). Trimming shortened V by 0 bases and J by 1 base, and 14 bases separated the two germline ends. CDR1 and CDR2 from the germline V gene are SGHDT and YYEEEE. The CDR3 is 16 residues long. CDR3 DNA sequence: TGTGCCAGCAGCTTGGGAGGCGGGGTTTCTTCCTACGAGCAGTACTTC. Amino acid sequence: CASSLGGGVSSYEQYF. The complete variable domain, with remaining parts taken from reference TRBV5-6 and TRBJ2-7, reads DAGVTQSPTHLIKTRGQQVTLRCSPKSGHDTVSWYQQALGQGPQFIFQYYEEEERQRGNFPDRFSGHQFPNYSSELNVNALLLGDSALYLCASSLGGGVSSYEQYFGPGTRLTVT.

This clonotype has only a few counts. This sequence joins TRBV7-6 and TRBJ2-7, with a weak D call TRBD2 (5 bases). The germline V and J ends were trimmed by 2 bases and 5 bases, with 10 bases remaining between them. This CDR3 contains 13 residues. CDR1 and CDR2 from the germline V gene are SGHVS and FNYEAQ. Written as DNA, the CDR3 is TGTGCCAGCAGCTTAATTCTAGCCGACGAGCAGTACTTC. It codes for CASSLILADEQYF. The full variable domain, with the rest looked up from reference TRBV7-6 and TRBJ2-7, is GAGVSQSPRYKVTKRGQDVALRCDPISGHVSLYWYRQALGQGPEFLTYFNYEAQQDKSGLPNDRFSAERPEGSISTLTIQRTEQRDSAMYRCASSLILADEQYFGPGTRLTVT.

In its sample, this clonotype was seen many times. V gene TRBV12-3 or TRBV12-4 combines with J gene TRBJ2-7; D unclear. Trimming stripped 0 bases from V and 0 bases from J, with 6 bases between. This CDR3 is built from 14 residues. CDR3: CASSLAEYSYEQYF. CDR3 in DNA: TGTGCCAGCAGTTTAGCGGAGTACTCCTACGAGCAGTACTTC.

The gene calls are TRBV6-2 or TRBV6-3 and TRBJ2-5, with D perhaps given as TRBD1 or TRBD2 (5 bases each). Germline V lookup: CDR1 MNHEY, CDR2 SVGEGT. The V end was cut by 2 bases, the J end by 3 bases, with 13 bases between. There are 15 residues in the CDR3. The CDR3 loop reads CASSYSLGREETQYF. The CDR3 nucleotides are TGTGCCAGCAGTTACAGCTTGGGACGGGAAGAGACCCAGTACTTC.

There are a few counts of this clonotype. The chain combines TRBV7-8 with TRBJ2-1, with TRBD2 identical over 9 bases. Germline loops: CDR1 SGHVS, CDR2 FQNEAQ. V was clipped by 5 bases and J by 1 base; unmatched bases: 15. The CDR3 has 19 residues. The DNA for the CDR3 is TGTGCCAGCAGCGGGGGTCTCAGTAGCGGGAGTTTTTCCTACAATGAGCAGTTCTTC. The encoded protein is CASSGGLSSGSFSYNEQFF.

This clonotype was seen at least ten times. The chain joins TRBV7-2 to TRBJ1-6, with TRBD1 as a possible D gene (5 bases). The CDR3 runs 16 residues. The V end lost 3 bases, the J end lost 10 bases, and 19 bases lay between the germline ends. Germline-derived CDR1 and CDR2 are SGHTA and FQGNSA. CDR3 region: CASSLGRTGGLSPLHF. The CDR3 region has the DNA TGTGCCAGCAGCTTGGGCCGGACGGGGGGTTTGTCACCCCTCCACTTT.

The chain uses TRBV7-9 and TRBJ2-3, with 8 bases aligning to TRBD1. V lost 5 bases and J lost 2; bases outside the gene matches: 6. The CDR3 has 15 amino acids. CDR1 is SEHNR and CDR2 is FQNEAQ in the germline V gene (reference sequence). The CDR3 nucleotides read TGTGCCAGCAGCCACGACAGGGGTTCCACAGATACGCAGTATTTT. Protein: CASSHDRGSTDTQYF.

This clonotype was counted ten times or more. The DNA for the CDR3 is TGCAGTGCTAGAGTGGTAGCGTTGGATACGCAGTATTTT. It codes for CSARVVALDTQYF. The genes are TRBV20-1 and TRBJ2-3, with D perhaps matching TRBD2 (5 bases). The ends were cut back, 1 base at V and 6 bases at J, with 11 bases in the middle. The CDR3 has 13 amino acids. Germline V gives CDR1 DFQATT, CDR2 SNEGSKA (reference sequence).